This T cell receptor (beta chain) emerged from a study of CD8 T cells in ankylosing spondylitis. Using quantitative 5'-RACE with molecular barcodes, the authors made TCR beta libraries. MiXCR was run by TCRdb on the 5' RACE reads, yielding one entry per CDR3 protein. In the table there are about 540,000 distinct CDR3 sequences, about 13% of which are singletons. Notes on the study in general: Previously reported in reactive arthritis synovial fluid and blood were some of the motif variants. Clones that were linked to disease were CD8+ and were relatively rare in peripheral blood. Clones linked to disease were reported to show significant enrichment in matched ankylosing spondylitis synovial fluid. A motif in TCR beta, a set of 8 or 9 highly homologous variants, appeared characteristic of ankylosing spondylitis blood.

This clonotype was observed at least ten times. Its matching antigen is unknown. The sequence derives from a male donor with ankylosing spondylitis. Material for sequencing was blood, either unsorted or a sorted T cell fraction (not recorded which).

CDR3 sequence: CATSAGRQETQYF. The DNA for the CDR3 is TGTGCCACCAGTGCTGGCAGGCAAGAGACCCAGTACTTC. This rearrangement joins TRBV24-1 to TRBJ2-5; no firm D call. The germline V and J ends were trimmed by 5 bases and 2 bases, with 8 bases remaining between them. Germline V gives CDR1 KGHDR, CDR2 SFDVKD. The CDR3 is 13 residues long.